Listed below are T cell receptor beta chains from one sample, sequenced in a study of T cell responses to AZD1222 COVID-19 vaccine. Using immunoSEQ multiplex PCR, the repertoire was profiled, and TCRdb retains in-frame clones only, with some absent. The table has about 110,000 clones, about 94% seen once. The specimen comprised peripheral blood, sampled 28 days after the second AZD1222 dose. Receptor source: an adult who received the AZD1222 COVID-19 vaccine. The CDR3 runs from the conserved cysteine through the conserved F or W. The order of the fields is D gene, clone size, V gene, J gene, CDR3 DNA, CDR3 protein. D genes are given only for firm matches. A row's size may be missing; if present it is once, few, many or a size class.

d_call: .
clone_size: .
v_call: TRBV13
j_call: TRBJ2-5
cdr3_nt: TGTGCCAGCAAGAGGGGGGGGCCCCAAGAGACCCAGTACTTC
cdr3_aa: CASKRGGPQETQYF

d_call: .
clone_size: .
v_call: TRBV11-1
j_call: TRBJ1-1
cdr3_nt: TGTGCCAGCAGCGCTACTTTCAGGGGAAATACTGAAGCTTTCTTT
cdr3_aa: CASSATFRGNTEAFF

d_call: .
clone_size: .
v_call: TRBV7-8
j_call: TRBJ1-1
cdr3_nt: TGTGCCAGCAGTCATGGGCGCGGTAAAATGAACACTGAAGCTTTCTTT
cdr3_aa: CASSHGRGKMNTEAFF

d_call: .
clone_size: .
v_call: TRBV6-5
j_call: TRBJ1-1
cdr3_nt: TGTGCCAGCACCCACCGGGCCTCGAATGAAGCTTTCTTT
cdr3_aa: CASTHRASNEAFF

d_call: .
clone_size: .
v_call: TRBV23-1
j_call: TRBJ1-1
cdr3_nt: TGCGCCAGCGGGGTCTCCCGCCCAGGGCAGATGAACACTGAAGCTTTCTTT
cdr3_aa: CASGVSRPGQMNTEAFF

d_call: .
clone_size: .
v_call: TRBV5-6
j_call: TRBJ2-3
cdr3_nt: TGTGCCAGCAGCTTCGAAGGGGGAAGGGGAGATACGCAGTATTTT
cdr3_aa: CASSFEGGRGDTQYF

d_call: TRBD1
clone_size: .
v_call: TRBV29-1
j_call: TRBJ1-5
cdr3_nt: TGCAGCGTAGGACAGGCACTCAATCAGCCCCAGCATTTT
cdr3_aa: CSVGQALNQPQHF

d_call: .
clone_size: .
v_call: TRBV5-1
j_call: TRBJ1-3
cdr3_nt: TGCGCCAGCAGCAAAGACGCACTCTCTGGAAACACCATATATTTT
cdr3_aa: CASSKDALSGNTIYF

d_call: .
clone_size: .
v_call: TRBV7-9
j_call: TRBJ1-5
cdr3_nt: TGTGCCAGCAGCTCCCGGGGACGCAATCAGCCCCAGCATTTT
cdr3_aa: CASSSRGRNQPQHF

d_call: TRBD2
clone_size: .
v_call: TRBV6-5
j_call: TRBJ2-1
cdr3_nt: TGTGCCAGCAGTAGCGGGGGAACCTACAATGAGCAGTTCTTC
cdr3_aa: CASSSGGTYNEQFF

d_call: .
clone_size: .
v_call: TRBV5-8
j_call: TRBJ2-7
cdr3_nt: TGTGCCAGCAGCTTTGGGGAAGGCGAGCAGTACTTC
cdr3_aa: CASSFGEGEQYF

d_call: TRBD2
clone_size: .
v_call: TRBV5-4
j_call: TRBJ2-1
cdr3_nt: TGCGCGAGTTATAGGGAGGGCAGCTCCTACAATGAGCAGTTCTTC
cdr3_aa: CASYREGSSYNEQFF

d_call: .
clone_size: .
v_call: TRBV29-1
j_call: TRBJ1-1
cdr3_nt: TGCAGCGCTATGACATATGAAGCTTTCTTT
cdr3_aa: CSAMTYEAFF

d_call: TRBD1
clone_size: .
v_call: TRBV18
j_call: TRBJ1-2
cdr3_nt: TGTGCCAGCTCCCCCGGGACAGACTATGGCTACACCTTC
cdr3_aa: CASSPGTDYGYTF

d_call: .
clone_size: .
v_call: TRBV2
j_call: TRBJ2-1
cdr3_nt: TGTGCCAGCAGATCGAGCAGGATCTACAATGAGCAGTTCTTC
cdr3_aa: CASRSSRIYNEQFF

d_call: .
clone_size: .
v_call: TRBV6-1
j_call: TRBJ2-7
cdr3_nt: TGTGCCAGCAGGGAAGGTTTAGGATACGAGCAGTACTTC
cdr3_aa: CASREGLGYEQYF

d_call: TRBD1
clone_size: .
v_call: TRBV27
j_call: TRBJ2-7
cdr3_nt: TGTGCCAGCAGTTTAGTGGGACAGGGCGCCTACGAGCAGTACTTC
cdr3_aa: CASSLVGQGAYEQYF

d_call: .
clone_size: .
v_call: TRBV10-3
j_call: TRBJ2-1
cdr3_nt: TGTGCCATCAGTGATCGGGACGGTACCTACAATGAGCAGTTCTTC
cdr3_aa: CAISDRDGTYNEQFF

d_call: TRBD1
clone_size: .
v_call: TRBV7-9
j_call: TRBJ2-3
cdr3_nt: TGTGCCAGCAGCCGGGGACAGGGGGCAGATACGCAGTATTTT
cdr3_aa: CASSRGQGADTQYF

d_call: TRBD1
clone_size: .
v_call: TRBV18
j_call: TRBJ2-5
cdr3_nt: TGTGCCAGCGCTTGGACAGGGCCGGGCCAAGAGACCCAGTACTTC
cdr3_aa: CASAWTGPGQETQYF

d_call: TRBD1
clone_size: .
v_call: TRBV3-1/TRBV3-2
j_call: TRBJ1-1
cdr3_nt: TGTGCCAGCACCAAGACAGGGATGGGCACTGAAGCTTTCTTT
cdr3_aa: CASTKTGMGTEAFF

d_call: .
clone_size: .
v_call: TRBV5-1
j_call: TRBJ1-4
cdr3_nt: TGCGCCAGCAGCTTGGGGGGGCTTAATGAAAAACTGTTTTTT
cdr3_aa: CASSLGGLNEKLFF

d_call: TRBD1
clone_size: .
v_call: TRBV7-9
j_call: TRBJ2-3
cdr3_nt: TGTGCCAGCAGCCTAACCGTTAACCCGGGACAGGGAAGCACAGATACGCAGTATTTT
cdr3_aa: CASSLTVNPGQGSTDTQYF

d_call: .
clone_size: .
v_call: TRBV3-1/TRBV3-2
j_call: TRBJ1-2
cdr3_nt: TGTGCCAGCAGCCAAGATGGGCGGTTCTATGGCTACACCTTC
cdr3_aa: CASSQDGRFYGYTF

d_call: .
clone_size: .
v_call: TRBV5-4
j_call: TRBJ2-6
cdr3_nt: TGTGCCAGCAGCTTGTACCGCCCCCCTGGGGCCAACGTCCTGACTTTC
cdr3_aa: CASSLYRPPGANVLTF

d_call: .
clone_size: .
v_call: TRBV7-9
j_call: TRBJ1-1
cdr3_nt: TGTGCCAGCAGCTTAGTCCAGAACACTGAAGCTTTCTTT
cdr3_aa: CASSLVQNTEAFF

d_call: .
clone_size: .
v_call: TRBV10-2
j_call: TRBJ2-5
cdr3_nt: TGCGCCAGCAGTTCACCCATACAAGAGACCCAGTACTTC
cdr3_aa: CASSSPIQETQYF

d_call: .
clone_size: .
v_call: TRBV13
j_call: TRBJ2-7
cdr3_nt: TGTGCCAGCAGCCCGATTCCAGGGGTCACCTACGAGCAGTACTTC
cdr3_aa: CASSPIPGVTYEQYF

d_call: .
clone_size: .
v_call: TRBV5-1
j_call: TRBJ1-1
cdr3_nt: TGCGCCAGCAGCTTACAAATTCGGAACACTGAAGCTTTCTTT
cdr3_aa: CASSLQIRNTEAFF

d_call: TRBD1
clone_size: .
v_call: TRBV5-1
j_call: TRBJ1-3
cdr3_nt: TGCGCCAGCAGCTTGGGGAATGGCAGGGGGCCTGACACCATATATTTT
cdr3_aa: CASSLGNGRGPDTIYF

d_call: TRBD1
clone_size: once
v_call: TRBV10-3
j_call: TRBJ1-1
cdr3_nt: TGTGCCATCAGTTACCGGGACAGGGACACTGAAGCTTTCTTT
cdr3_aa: CAISYRDRDTEAFF

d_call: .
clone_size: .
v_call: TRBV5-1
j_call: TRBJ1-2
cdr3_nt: TGCGCCAGCCGGGGATTAGTGAACTATGGCTACACCTTC
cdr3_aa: CASRGLVNYGYTF

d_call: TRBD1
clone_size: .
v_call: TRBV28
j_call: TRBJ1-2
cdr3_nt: TGTGCCAGCAGTTTTGCACAGGGGAACTATGGCTACACCTTC
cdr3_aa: CASSFAQGNYGYTF

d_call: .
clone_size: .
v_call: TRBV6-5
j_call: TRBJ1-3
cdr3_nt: TGTGCCAGCAGTTACTCGTTGGGATCTGGAAACACCATATATTTT
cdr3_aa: CASSYSLGSGNTIYF

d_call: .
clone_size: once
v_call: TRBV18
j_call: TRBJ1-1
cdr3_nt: TGTGCCAGCTCTGCGACGGGGAACACTGAAGCTTTCTTT
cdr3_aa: CASSATGNTEAFF

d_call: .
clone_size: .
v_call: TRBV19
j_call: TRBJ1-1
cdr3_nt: TGTGCCAGTTTTGGTGTCCCGATGAACACTGAAGCTTTCTTT
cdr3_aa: CASFGVPMNTEAFF

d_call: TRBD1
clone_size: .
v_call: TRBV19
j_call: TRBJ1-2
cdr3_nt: TGTGCCAGCAGCCGCGGACAGGGAAATGGCTACACCTTC
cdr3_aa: CASSRGQGNGYTF